This T cell receptor (beta chain) was observed in a study of shared clonotypes between healthy human individuals. The wider study: The plates for each donor numbered three CD4 naive, three CD4 memory, two CD8 naive and one CD8 memory.

Overall study findings and caveats: Non-shared clonotypes showed lower generation probabilities than clonotypes common to all four donors. Sampling was confined to blood; repertoires within tissues likely differ.

From CD4+ cells came CD45RA+ naive and CD45RA-negative memory subsets. The CDR3 runs to 16 residues. The germline CDR1 and CDR2 sequences are SGHAT and FQNNGV. V was trimmed by 0 bases and J by 3 bases, leaving 15 bases between them. Notes on this clone: The antigen remains unidentified.

The assay was immunoSEQ multiplex PCR, and TCRdb's table has in-frame clones only and misses some. The data show some 2.1 million clones, 95% seen once. The chain couples TRBV11-2 to TRBJ2-7; possibly TRBD1 for D (5 bases). The material sequenced was naive CD4+ T cells sorted from blood. Subset described: CD45RA+ positively selected. The source of this sequence is a man between 18 and 29 years old in good health. Here the CDR3 reads CASSLDRLGRVYEQYF. The CDR3 region has the DNA TGTGCCAGCAGCTTAGATCGTTTGGGCAGGGTCTACGAGCAGTACTTC.